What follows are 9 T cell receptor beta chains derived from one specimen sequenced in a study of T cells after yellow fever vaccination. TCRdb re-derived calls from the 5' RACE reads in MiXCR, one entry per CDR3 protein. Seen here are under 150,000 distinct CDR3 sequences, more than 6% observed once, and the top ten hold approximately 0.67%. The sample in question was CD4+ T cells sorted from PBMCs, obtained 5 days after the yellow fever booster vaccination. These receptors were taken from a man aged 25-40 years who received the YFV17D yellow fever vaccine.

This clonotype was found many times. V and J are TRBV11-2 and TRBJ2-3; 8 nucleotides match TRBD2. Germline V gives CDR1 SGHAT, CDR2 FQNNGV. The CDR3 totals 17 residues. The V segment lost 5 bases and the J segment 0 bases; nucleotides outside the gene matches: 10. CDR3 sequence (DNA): TGTGCCAGCAGCCTCCTTAGCGGGGCTGTTAGCACAGATACGCAGTATTTT. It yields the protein CASSLLSGAVSTDTQYF.

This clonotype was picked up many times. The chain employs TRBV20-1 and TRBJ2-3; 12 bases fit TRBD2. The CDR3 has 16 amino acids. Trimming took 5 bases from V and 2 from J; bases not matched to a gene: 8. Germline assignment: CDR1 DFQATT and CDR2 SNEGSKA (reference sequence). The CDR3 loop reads CSASGTSGWNTDTQYF. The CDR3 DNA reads TGCAGTGCTTCCGGGACTAGCGGGTGGAACACAGATACGCAGTATTTT.

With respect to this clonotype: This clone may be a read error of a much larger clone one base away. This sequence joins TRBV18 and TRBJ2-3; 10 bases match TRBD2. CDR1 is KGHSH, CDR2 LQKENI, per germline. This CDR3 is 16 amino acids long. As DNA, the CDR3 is TGTGCCAGCTCACCACTCGCTAGCGGGAGCACAGGTACGCAGTATTTT. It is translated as CASSPLASGSTGTQYF.

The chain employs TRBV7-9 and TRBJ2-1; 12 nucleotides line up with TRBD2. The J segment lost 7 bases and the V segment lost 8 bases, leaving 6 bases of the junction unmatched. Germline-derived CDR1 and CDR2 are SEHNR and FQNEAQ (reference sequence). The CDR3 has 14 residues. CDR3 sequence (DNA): TGTGCCAGCCTAGCGGGAGGGATGAGTAATGAGCAGTTCTTC. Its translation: CASLAGGMSNEQFF. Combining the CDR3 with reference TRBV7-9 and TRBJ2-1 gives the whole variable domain DTGVSQNPRHKITKRGQNVTFRCDPISEHNRLYWYRQTLGQGPEFLTYFQNEAQLEKSRLLSDRFSAERPKGSFSTLEIQRTEQGDSAMYLCASLAGGMSNEQFFGPGTRLTVL.

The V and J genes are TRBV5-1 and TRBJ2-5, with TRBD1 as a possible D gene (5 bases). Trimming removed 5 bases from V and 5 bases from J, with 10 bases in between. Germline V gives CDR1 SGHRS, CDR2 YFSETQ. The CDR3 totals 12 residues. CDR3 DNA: TGCGCCAGCAGACCAGGGATGGAGACCCAGTACTTC. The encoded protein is CASRPGMETQYF.

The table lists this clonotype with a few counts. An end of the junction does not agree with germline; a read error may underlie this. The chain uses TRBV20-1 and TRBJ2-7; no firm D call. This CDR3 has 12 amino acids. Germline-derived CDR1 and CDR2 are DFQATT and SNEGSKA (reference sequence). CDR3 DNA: TGCAGTGCGAGAGTGCAACTCTACGAGCAGTACTTC. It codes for CSARVQLYEQYF.

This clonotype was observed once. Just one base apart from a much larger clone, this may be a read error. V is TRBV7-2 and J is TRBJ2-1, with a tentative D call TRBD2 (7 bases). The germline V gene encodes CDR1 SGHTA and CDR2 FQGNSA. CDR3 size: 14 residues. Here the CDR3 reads CASSFGGPSDEQLF. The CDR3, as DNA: TGTGCCAGCAGCTTCGGGGGGCCTTCGGATGAGCAGCTCTTC.

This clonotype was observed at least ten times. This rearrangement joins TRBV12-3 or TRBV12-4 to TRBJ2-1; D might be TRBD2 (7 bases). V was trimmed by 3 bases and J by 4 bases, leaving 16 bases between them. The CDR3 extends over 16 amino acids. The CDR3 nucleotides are TGTGCCAGCAGTTTCCGGGGGGCGGGGAAATACAATGAGCAGTTCTTC. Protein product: CASSFRGAGKYNEQFF.

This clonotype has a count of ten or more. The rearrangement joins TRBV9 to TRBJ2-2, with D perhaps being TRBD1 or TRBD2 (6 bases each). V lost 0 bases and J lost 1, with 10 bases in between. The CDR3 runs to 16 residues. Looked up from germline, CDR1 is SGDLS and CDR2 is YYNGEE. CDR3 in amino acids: CASSVARGLNTGELFF. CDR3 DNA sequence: TGTGCCAGCAGCGTAGCCCGGGGGCTGAACACCGGGGAGCTGTTTTTT.